The T cell receptor (beta chain) under discussion was sequenced for a study of cytomegalovirus exposure and HLA in healthy donors. The study, taken as a whole, reports: In vitro, three CMV-associated chains proved specific for CMV antigens. Most TCR sequences proved rare, with some public TCRs found in many donors.

The donors were members of the validation cohort comprising 100 to 150 subjects, separate from the roughly 670-subject first cohort. Profiled with immunoSEQ multiplex PCR; TCRdb holds only in-frame clones, not every one. Among 150,000 to 200,000 clones listed, roughly four fifths were seen once. Turning to this clone: The antigen remains undetermined.

Germline assignment: CDR1 SGHRS and CDR2 YFSETQ. Between the trimmed V and J ends, which lost 3 bases and 2 bases, there was a span of 12 bases. The CDR3 contains 15 residues. The chain uses TRBV5-1 and TRBJ2-1; TRBD2 is a possible D gene (5 bases). Material for sequencing was PBMCs. The clonotype was recovered from a woman between 18 and 29 years old in good health and CMV-seropositive. This chain's CDR3 is CASSSIGETYNEQFF. Written as DNA, the CDR3 is TGCGCCAGCAGCTCGATCGGGGAAACCTACAATGAGCAGTTCTTC.